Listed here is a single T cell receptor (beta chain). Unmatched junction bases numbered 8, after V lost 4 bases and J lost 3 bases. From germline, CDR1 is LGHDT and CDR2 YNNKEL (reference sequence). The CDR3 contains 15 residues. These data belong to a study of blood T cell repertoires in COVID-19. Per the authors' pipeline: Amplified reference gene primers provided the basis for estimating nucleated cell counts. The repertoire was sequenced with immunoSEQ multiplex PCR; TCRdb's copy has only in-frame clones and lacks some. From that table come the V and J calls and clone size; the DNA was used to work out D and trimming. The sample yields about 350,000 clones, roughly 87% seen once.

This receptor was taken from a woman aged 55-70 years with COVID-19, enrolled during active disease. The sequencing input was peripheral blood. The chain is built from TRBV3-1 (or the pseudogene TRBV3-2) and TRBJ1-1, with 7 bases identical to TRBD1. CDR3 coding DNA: TGTGCCAGCAGCCTCCGGACAGGAGCAGACACTGAAGCTTTCTTT. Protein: CASSLRTGADTEAFF.